These T cell receptor beta chains were read from a single sample in a study of cytomegalovirus exposure and HLA in healthy donors. Produced via immunoSEQ multiplex PCR; TCRdb's table is partial and in-frame only. This sample has 250,000 to 350,000 clones, with around 65% found just once. Input material: PBMCs. These receptors came from a female donor in good health and CMV-seronegative. Both conserved end residues are part of each CDR3. D genes are given only for firm matches. Some rows mark clone size as missing; the rest say once, few, many or name a class of expanded clone.

TGCAGCGTTGTGTTAGGAAGGGACAGGGTCGCGGGGCAGTACTTC | CSVVLGRDRVAGQYF | once | TRBD1 | TRBJ2-7 | TRBV29-1
TGTGCCTGGAGCGGTTCGACAGCTCGTGGCTACACCTTC | CAWSGSTARGYTF | few | NA | TRBJ1-2 | TRBV30
TGTGCCAGCAGCCTCCAAACTAGCGGGAGGGCGCACGAGCAGTACTTC | CASSLQTSGRAHEQYF | NA | TRBD2 | TRBJ2-7 | TRBV11-2
TGCGCCAGCAGCTTTGGCGGGAGGCCGACAGAGACCCAGTACTTC | CASSFGGRPTETQYF | NA | TRBD2 | TRBJ2-5 | TRBV5-1
TGTGCCAGCTCAACGACAGCGGGAGAACTTTACAATGAGCAGTTCTTC | CASSTTAGELYNEQFF | NA | TRBD2 | TRBJ2-1 | TRBV18
TGTGCCAGCAGTAGTGATACAGGGGCGAACACCGGGGAGCTGTTTTTT | CASSSDTGANTGELFF | NA | TRBD1 | TRBJ2-2 | TRBV25-1
TGTGCCAGCCGGGGATTCTCTAGCGGCACAGATACGCAGTATTTT | CASRGFSSGTDTQYF | NA | NA | TRBJ2-3 | TRBV27
TGCGCCAGCCTTACCCCAGGGCGCACTGAAGCTTTCTTT | CASLTPGRTEAFF | NA | NA | TRBJ1-1 | TRBV4-1
TGTGCCACCAGCAGGGCCTACAGCGGCAAGGAGTCCGAGCAGTACTTC | CATSRAYSGKESEQYF | NA | NA | TRBJ2-7 | TRBV15
TGCGCCAGCAGCCAAGAGGCGGCGCTGGACAATGAGCAGTTCTTC | CASSQEAALDNEQFF | once | NA | TRBJ2-1 | TRBV4-1
TGTGCCAGCAGCCTTAGCGAAGCCTACAATGAGCAGTTCTTC | CASSLSEAYNEQFF | NA | NA | TRBJ2-1 | TRBV25-1
TGTGCCAGCCGATGGACTAGCGGGAGGTCCAATGAGCAGTTCTTC | CASRWTSGRSNEQFF | NA | TRBD2 | TRBJ2-1 | TRBV28
TGTGCCACCAGCAGATCCAAACCTATAGCCAAAAACATTCAGTACTTC | CATSRSKPIAKNIQYF | NA | NA | TRBJ2-4 | TRBV15
TGTGCCACCAGCGGACAGGGGGCTATTAAGAAGCTGTTTTTT | CATSGQGAIKKLFF | once | TRBD1 | TRBJ1-4 | TRBV15
TGTGCCAGCAGTTTCGGGGGAAGCAATCAGCCCCAGCATTTT | CASSFGGSNQPQHF | NA | NA | TRBJ1-5 | TRBV6-5